This T cell receptor beta chain appears in the sequencing data of a study of Graves' ophthalmopathy and Graves' hyperthyroidism. The CDR3 loop spans 12 amino acids. The ends lost 4 bases at V and 9 bases at J; junction bases unmatched: 8. Germline-derived CDR1 and CDR2 are DFQATT and SNEGSKA (reference sequence). It was from 10 ml of fresh peripheral blood that the PBMCs came. Beta-chain TCR CDR3 regions were amplified from RNA transcripts. Following a first-round RT-PCR that used HTBI primers, a second-round multiplex PCR was carried out. TCRdb reanalysed the multiplex PCR reads using MiXCR and keeps one entry per CDR3 protein. The sample includes 600,000 to 950,000 distinct CDR3 sequences, 35% to 50% of them seen just once. This clonotype was recorded at least ten times.

The TCR sequence derives from an adult man with Graves' ophthalmopathy. J is TRBJ1-2 and V is TRBV20-1; 7 bases fit TRBD1. The sample taken for sequencing was peripheral blood. CDR3 region: CSAITDRRSYTF. CDR3 coding DNA: TGCAGTGCTATAACGGACAGGCGAAGCTACACCTTC.